The subject of this entry is one TCR beta chain. Its antigen remains unknown. The CDR3 is 10 residues long. The V end was cut by 8 bases, the J end by 1 base, with 2 bases between. Germline loops: CDR1 MGHDK, CDR2 SYGVNS. The sample originates from a study of CD8 T cells in Susac syndrome. Study-wide points: Susac-specific public clones numbered around 16 in total CD8+ repertoires (and five in CD8+ TEMRA repertoires).

The RNA, 0.5 to 1 ug, was put through reverse transcription using random hexamers. TCRdb analysed the immunoSEQ multiplex PCR reads with MiXCR anew, one entry per CDR3 protein. The repertoire holds under 90,000 distinct CDR3 sequences, with approximately 95% as singletons. The chain recombines TRBV25-1 with TRBJ2-5; D ambiguous. Source material: CD8+ T cells from PBMCs. The receptor's source is a human donor with Susac syndrome. CDR3 DNA: TGTGCCAGCGGCCAAGAGACCCAGTACTTC. Translation gives CASGQETQYF.